These 14 T cell receptor beta chains were sequenced from one sample in a study of CD8 T cells in ankylosing spondylitis. General study points: Characteristic, it appeared, of ankylosing spondylitis blood was a TCR beta motif of eight highly homologous variants.

Their specific antigens are unknown. TCRdb redid the calling of the 5' RACE reads with MiXCR, one entry per CDR3 protein. The data contain around 140,000 distinct CDR3 sequences, under 20% of them singletons. The sequenced material came from blood, either unsorted or a sorted T cell fraction (not recorded which). These receptors came from a male donor with ankylosing spondylitis.

The chain employs TRBV9 and TRBJ1-2; D is unresolved. Germline CDR1 and CDR2: SGDLS and YYNGEE. This CDR3 spans 11 amino acids. The V and J ends lost 7 bases and 4 bases respectively, with 8 bases between them. The CDR3 nucleotides are TGTGCCAGCCACTCTGGCTATGGCTACACCTTC. Protein: CASHSGYGYTF.

The chain has TRBV13 and TRBJ2-1; 10 positions agree with TRBD1. Germline CDR1 is PRHDT and CDR2 is FYEKMQ (reference sequence). V trimming: 4 bases; J trimming: 2 bases; junction bases outside the gene matches: 5. CDR3 length equals 16 residues. CDR3 residues: CASSSPDRGAYNEQFF. CDR3 DNA: TGTGCCAGCAGCTCCCCGGACAGGGGGGCCTACAATGAGCAGTTCTTC. Looking up the rest from reference TRBV13 and TRBJ2-1 gives the full variable domain: AAGVIQSPRHLIKEKRETATLKCYPIPRHDTVYWYQQGPGQDPQFLISFYEKMQSDKGSIPDRFSAQQFSDYHSELNMSSLELGDSALYFCASSSPDRGAYNEQFFGPGTRLTVL.

This clonotype was picked up many times. The chain is built from TRBV29-1 and TRBJ2-7, with 11 bases identical to TRBD2. Trimming cost V 4 bases and J 3 bases; bases outside gene matches: 5. Germline lookup yields CDR1 SQVTM and CDR2 ANQGSEA. The CDR3 contains 14 residues. The CDR3 sequence: CSVVGLAGVYEQYF. In DNA form, the CDR3 reads TGCAGCGTTGTCGGACTAGCGGGTGTCTACGAGCAGTACTTC.

The V and J genes are TRBV4-3 and TRBJ2-1, with D possibly being TRBD2 (6 bases). Germline V gives CDR1 LGHNA, CDR2 YSLEER. This CDR3 has 16 residues. The V and J ends lost 2 bases and 5 bases respectively, with 16 bases between them. CDR3 bases: TGCGCCAGCAGCCAATACCTAGCGCCCCCACACAATGAGCAGTTCTTC. It encodes CASSQYLAPPHNEQFF.

This clonotype was picked up a small number of times. This chain connects TRBV7-9 to TRBJ2-7; 10 bases line up with TRBD1. V was pared by 5 bases and J by 4 bases, with 8 bases of the junction left unmatched. Germline V gives CDR1 SEHNR, CDR2 FQNEAQ (reference sequence). The CDR3 sequence is 15 residues long. CDR3 amino acids: CASSPGQGPLYEQYF. The CDR3 coding sequence is TGTGCCAGCAGCCCGGGACAGGGGCCACTTTACGAGCAGTACTTC. The full variable domain, rest sourced from reference TRBV7-9 and TRBJ2-7, is DTGVSQNPRHKITKRGQNVTFRCDPISEHNRLYWYRQTLGQGPEFLTYFQNEAQLEKSRLLSDRFSAERPKGSFSTLEIQRTEQGDSAMYLCASSPGQGPLYEQYFGPGTRLTVT.

The rearrangement uses TRBV20-1 and TRBJ2-3, with a weak D call TRBD1 (6 bases). This CDR3 is 14 amino acids long. CDR1 is DFQATT and CDR2 is SNEGSKA in the germline V gene (reference sequence). Trimming pared 5 bases from V and 6 bases from J, leaving 18 bases between. CDR3 loop: CSAATGQRSDTQYF. The CDR3 nucleotides read TGCAGTGCTGCTACGGGACAAAGGTCGGATACGCAGTATTTT.

This clonotype appeared many times. This chain joins TRBV20-1 and TRBJ2-7; D remains unclear. Germline lookup yields CDR1 DFQATT and CDR2 SNEGSKA (reference sequence). Trimming pared 0 bases from V and 1 base from J, leaving 10 bases between. The CDR3 runs 14 residues. As DNA, the CDR3 is TGCAGTGCTAGAGATACGTGGGAATCCTACGAGCAGTACTTC. Translating it yields CSARDTWESYEQYF.

This clonotype was seen more than once but under ten times. The chain has TRBV5-4 and TRBJ1-1; tentatively, D is TRBD1 (6 bases). The CDR3 length is 11 residues. V dropped 4 bases and J dropped 8 bases, with 9 bases sitting between them. CDR1 is SGHNT, CDR2 YYREEE, per germline (reference sequence). The CDR3 coding sequence is TGTGCCAGCAGCCGCGACAGGGAAGCTTTCTTT. Its translation is CASSRDREAFF.

This clonotype has at least ten counts. CDR3 DNA: TGCAGCGTTGGTATGACGAACACCGGGGAGCTGTTTTTT. As protein: CSVGMTNTGELFF. This chain links TRBV29-1 with TRBJ2-2, with D unresolved. Trimming shortened V by 4 bases and J by 0 bases, and 6 bases separated the two germline ends. The CDR3 is 13 residues long. Germline CDR1 and CDR2: SQVTM and ANQGSEA.

J is TRBJ2-7 and V is TRBV3-1; 10 bases match TRBD2. V lost 1 base and J lost 3; bases outside the gene matches: 15. The CDR3 spans 19 residues. Germline CDR1 is LGHDT and CDR2 is YNNKEL (reference sequence). DNA of the CDR3: TGTGCCAGCAGCCAAGTGTTCAGGACTAGCGGAGTGGGGGGCTACGAGCAGTACTTC. Translating gives CASSQVFRTSGVGGYEQYF.

This clonotype was seen a handful of times. This sequence joins TRBV6-1 and TRBJ2-7; no definite D call. The CDR3 runs to 15 residues. In germline, CDR1 is MNHNS, CDR2 SASEGT. The V end was cut by 4 bases, the J end by 5 bases, with 18 bases between. CDR3 sequence (DNA): TGTGCCAGCAGTGGACCCACTTGGAACCGGGACGAGCAGTACTTC. Protein: CASSGPTWNRDEQYF.

This clonotype has only a few counts. The chain is built from TRBV20-1 and TRBJ2-7, with TRBD2 matching 10 bases. Germline V gene sequence: CDR1 DFQATT, CDR2 SNEGSKA (reference sequence). The CDR3 spans 14 residues. After removal of 3 bases from V and 7 bases from J, the junction contained 9 bases not matched to a gene. The CDR3, as DNA: TGCAGTGCTAGTGGTACTAGCGGGGCCCAGGAGCAGTACTTC. Protein: CSASGTSGAQEQYF.

This clonotype was picked up a small number of times. The chain is built from TRBV27 and TRBJ2-7, with 13 nucleotides matching TRBD2. The CDR3 is 15 residues long. Germline V gene data show CDR1 as MNHEY and CDR2 as SMNVEV (reference sequence). The V and J ends lost 6 bases and 6 bases, in that order; junction bases with no gene match: 8. The CDR3 region has the DNA TGTGCCAGCAGCTACGGGACTAGCGGGAACAGCGAGCAGTACTTC. This sequence encodes CASSYGTSGNSEQYF.

The chain couples TRBV28 to TRBJ1-2; D call uncertain. Per germline, CDR1 MDHEN and CDR2 SYDVKM. The germline V and J ends were trimmed by 5 bases and 6 bases, with 28 bases remaining between them. The CDR3 has 18 residues. The CDR3 loop reads CASSNPLRVLKELDGYTF. CDR3 in DNA: TGTGCCAGCAGTAACCCACTGAGGGTGTTGAAGGAACTAGATGGCTACACCTTC.